This is a list of T cell receptor beta chains from one sample in a study of blood T cell repertoires in COVID-19. The assay was immunoSEQ multiplex PCR, and TCRdb's table has in-frame clones only and misses some. This sample has under 250,000 clones; approximately 90% occur once, and the top ten carry 2% to 3%. The sample consisted of peripheral blood. The source is a man aged 25-45 years with COVID-19, enrolled during active disease. The CDR3 runs from the conserved cysteine through the conserved F or W. D genes are given only for firm matches. Some rows mark clone size as missing; the rest say once, few, many or name a class of expanded clone.

j_call | d_call | cdr3_length | clone_size | v_call | cdr3_nt | cdr3_aa
TRBJ2-4 | TRBD2 | 16 | NA | TRBV2 | TGTGCCAGCAGTGAGCGGGGGGGCCGCACCAAAAACATTCAGTACTTC | CASSERGGRTKNIQYF
TRBJ2-7 | TRBD2 | 19 | NA | TRBV4-3 | TGCGCCAGCAGCCAAGGTTACGTTTCGAGAACTAGCGAGACCTACGAGCAGTACTTC | CASSQGYVSRTSETYEQYF
TRBJ2-1 | TRBD2 | 13 | once | TRBV7-9 | TGTGCCAGCAGCTTTGCGGGAGTGGATGAGCAGTTCTTC | CASSFAGVDEQFF
TRBJ1-6 | NA | 17 | NA | TRBV9 | TGTGCCAGCAGCGTAGGACACCAACCACCCTTTAATTCACCCCTCCACTTT | CASSVGHQPPFNSPLHF
TRBJ2-3 | TRBD2 | 16 | NA | TRBV5-4 | TGTGCCAGCAGCTTTCCCCGACTAGCGGGAGTAGATACGCAGTATTTT | CASSFPRLAGVDTQYF
TRBJ2-3 | NA | 13 | once | TRBV30 | TGTGCCTGGAGTGTGCTATATACAGATACGCAGTATTTT | CAWSVLYTDTQYF
TRBJ2-7 | TRBD1 | 15 | NA | TRBV6-2/TRBV6-3 | TGTGCCAGCAGTTACGAGACAGGGCTTTTCTACGAGCAGTACTTC | CASSYETGLFYEQYF
TRBJ2-1 | TRBD2 | 16 | NA | TRBV6-5 | TGTGCCAGCAGTTCGTTCCGGACTAGCGGATACAATGAGCAGTTCTTC | CASSSFRTSGYNEQFF
TRBJ2-1 | TRBD2 | 15 | NA | TRBV9 | TGTGCCAGCAGCGTAGAGAGCGGGGGCTACAATGAGCAGTTCTTC | CASSVESGGYNEQFF
TRBJ2-1 | TRBD1 | 16 | NA | TRBV19 | TGTGCCAGTAGTGGGAGGACAGGGCCTGAGTACAATGAGCAGTTCTTC | CASSGRTGPEYNEQFF
TRBJ2-4 | TRBD2 | 17 | NA | TRBV3-1/TRBV3-2 | TGTGCCAGCAGCCAAGGAAGGGTAGCGGGGGCCAAAAACATTCAGTACTTC | CASSQGRVAGAKNIQYF
TRBJ1-2 | NA | 15 | NA | TRBV4-3 | TGCGCCAGCAGCCAAGGGGAATTAGGAGGGAGCGGCTACACCTTC | CASSQGELGGSGYTF
TRBJ1-5 | TRBD1 | 16 | NA | TRBV30 | TGTGCCCTGGGGGCAGGGGGTCGGAGTAGCAATCAGCCCCAGCATTTT | CALGAGGRSSNQPQHF
TRBJ2-1 | TRBD2 | 16 | NA | TRBV4-2 | TGTGCCAGCAGCCAAGATTGGTCTAGCGGGAGGGATGAGCAGTTCTTC | CASSQDWSSGRDEQFF